The source of this T cell receptor (beta chain) is a study of OX40 agonist ivuxolimab in advanced cancers. Across the whole study: The patients received agonistic anti-OX40 (CD134) antibody ivuxolimab. Age averaged roughly 60 years (range about 23 to 80), and roughly 82% were male.

Sequenced by immunoSEQ multiplex PCR; TCRdb stores in-frame clones only, minus some. Of 100,000 or so clones in the sample, about 85% were seen once. This clone has just one count. The germline gives CDR1 MNHEY, CDR2 SMNVEV (reference sequence). The CDR3 loop spans 15 amino acids. V gave up 5 bases and J gave up 2 bases; unmatched junction bases: 5. The specimen comprised CD4+ or CD8+ T cells sorted from blood, sampled in a trial of the OX40 agonist ivuxolimab. This clonotype originated in an adult with an advanced solid tumor such as melanoma, head and neck, liver or kidney cancer. The gene calls are TRBV27 and TRBJ2-7, with 11 bases aligning to TRBD2. CDR3 loop: CASSPGTSGTYEQYF. In DNA form, the CDR3 reads TGTGCCAGCAGTCCAGGGACTAGCGGTACCTACGAGCAGTACTTC.